This entry features one T cell receptor beta chain sequence. Researchers used genomic DNA as the template to profile TCR beta VDJ and CDR3. TCRdb reprocessed the reads via MiXCR and lists one record per CDR3 protein. The table records 250,000 to 350,000 distinct CDR3 sequences, 55% to 60% of them present only once. This entry comes from a study of CD8+CD57+ T cells in acquired aplastic anemia. This CDR3 is 14 amino acids long. V lost 3 bases, J lost 1 base, and 4 bases stayed unmatched. CDR1 and CDR2 (germline): DFQATT, SNEGSKA (reference sequence). The V call is TRBV20-1, the J call TRBJ2-3; 7 bases match TRBD2. The receptor was isolated from a human donor with severe aplastic anemia or a healthy control (not recorded which). The source material was sorted CD4+, CD8+, or CD8+CD57+ T cells (not recorded which) from PBMCs. The CDR3 is CSASASGGTDTQYF. Written as DNA, the CDR3 is TGCAGTGCTAGCGCCAGCGGGGGCACAGATACGCAGTATTTT.